Below are 17 T cell receptor beta chains sequenced from a single sample in a study of shared clonotypes between healthy human individuals. Only in-frame clones appear in the TCRdb table, and some are missing; sequencing was by immunoSEQ multiplex PCR. Of 550,000 to 700,000 clones in the sample, around 78% were seen once. The source material was memory CD4+ T cells sorted from blood. Subset denoted: CD45RA-negative fraction. Receptors originate from a woman aged 25 to 39 in good health.

This chain connects TRBV19 to TRBJ1-1; TRBD1 matches 9 bases. Germline V lookup: CDR1 LNHDA, CDR2 SQIVND (reference sequence). Germline trimming cut 6 bases from V and 1 base from J; bases unmatched to any gene: 9. The length of the CDR3 is 16 residues. CDR3 sequence: CASRTGTGIRNTEAFF. In DNA form, the CDR3 reads TGTGCCAGTAGAACCGGGACAGGGATACGGAACACTGAAGCTTTCTTT.

This clone was found once. The rearrangement joins TRBV5-6 to TRBJ2-7; 9 bases match TRBD2. CDR3 length: 15 amino acids. Germline V gene data show CDR1 as SGHDT and CDR2 as YYEEEE. V dropped 0 bases and J dropped 4; count of bases not matched to a gene: 5. CDR3 coding DNA: TGTGCCAGCAGCTTGGGTGGACTAGCGAGGTACGAGCAGTACTTC. This translates into CASSLGGLARYEQYF.

Only a few counts were recorded for this clone. The V call is TRBV2, the J call TRBJ1-2; D ambiguous. The length of the CDR3 is 12 residues. V lost 4 bases to trimming and J lost 8 bases, with 11 bases between them. Germline-derived CDR1 and CDR2 are SNHLY and FYNNEI. In nucleotides, the CDR3 is TGTGCCAGCAGTGTAGGCGCAGAAGGCTACACCTTC. This encodes CASSVGAEGYTF.

This clone was recorded a few times. The chain recombines TRBV6-9 with TRBJ1-5; D remains ambiguous. CDR3 length: 14 amino acids. V shed 5 bases and J shed 3 bases, with 11 bases lying between them. Germline V CDR1 and CDR2: MNHGY, SVAAGI. The CDR3 loop reads CASSRLTNNQPQHF. In nucleotides, the CDR3 is TGTGCCAGCAGTCGCTTGACAAACAATCAGCCCCAGCATTTT.

As for this clone: This sample also contains other DNA sequences that code for the same CDR3. This rearrangement joins TRBV28 to TRBJ2-1; D gene ambiguous. Trimming shortened V by 2 bases and J by 6 bases, and 8 bases separated the two germline ends. The CDR3 is made up of 13 amino acids. Per germline, CDR1 MDHEN and CDR2 SYDVKM. The CDR3 here is CASSLVVLNEQFF. In DNA, the CDR3 is TGTGCCAGCAGTTTAGTTGTCCTCAATGAGCAGTTCTTC. Together with reference TRBV28 and TRBJ2-1, the CDR3 gives the full variable domain: DVKVTQSSRYLVKRTGEKVFLECVQDMDHENMFWYRQDPGLGLRLIYFSYDVKMKEKGDIPEGYSVSREKKERFSLILESASTNQTSMYLCASSLVVLNEQFFGPGTRLTVL.

The chain recombines TRBV5-1 with TRBJ1-3; unclear D gene. Deletions cut 0 bases from V and 4 bases from J, with 11 bases between. Per germline, CDR1 SGHRS and CDR2 YFSETQ. The CDR3 is 15 amino acids. The CDR3 DNA follows: TGCGCCAGCAGCTTGGAATCCGTGGTGGGAAACACCATATATTTT. This gives the protein CASSLESVVGNTIYF.

This chain links TRBV11-2 with TRBJ2-2; D is ambiguous. The CDR3 has 14 residues. V was trimmed by 0 bases and J by 5 bases, leaving 7 bases between them. Germline CDR1 reads SGHAT; CDR2 reads FQNNGV. CDR3 DNA sequence: TGTGCCAGCAGCTTAGATTCCCGGACCGGGGAGCTGTTTTTT. Its translation is CASSLDSRTGELFF.

The chain joins TRBV7-2 to TRBJ2-3; D not certain. Trimming cost V 1 base and J 0 bases, with 8 bases left between them. Germline CDR1 SGHTA, CDR2 FQGNSA. The CDR3 sequence is 15 residues long. The CDR3 sequence is CASSLGYTSTDTQYF. CDR3 coding DNA: TGTGCCAGCAGCTTAGGTTATACCAGCACAGATACGCAGTATTTT.

V usage is TRBV5-1 and J usage is TRBJ2-5; 7 nucleotides agree with TRBD1. Germline trimming cut 0 bases from V and 2 bases from J; bases unmatched to any gene: 10. Germline V gene data show CDR1 as SGHRS and CDR2 as YFSETQ. The CDR3 totals 17 residues. CDR3 bases: TGCGCCAGCAGCTTGGGACAGGGCTCGACCGAGCAAGAGACCCAGTACTTC. Its protein is CASSLGQGSTEQETQYF.

This chain uses TRBV29-1 with TRBJ2-7; 9 bases fit TRBD2. CDR1 SQVTM and CDR2 ANQGSEA come from the germline V gene. J lost 3 bases, V lost 4 bases, and 16 bases had no gene match. The CDR3 totals 17 residues. The CDR3 region has the DNA TGCAGCGTTGGGGGACTAGCCTCTTACGGGGGTTTCTACGAGCAGTACTTC. Translating gives CSVGGLASYGGFYEQYF.

A few counts support this clone. The chain has TRBV2 and TRBJ1-4, with D unresolved. The CDR3 contains 13 residues. V lost 6 bases and J lost 7, with 12 bases in between. Germline V gene sequence: CDR1 SNHLY, CDR2 FYNNEI. CDR3: CASRTVRSEKLFF. In nucleotides, the CDR3 is TGTGCCAGCAGGACGGTTCGGAGTGAAAAACTGTTTTTT.

The genes are TRBV9 and TRBJ2-3, with unresolved D. Trimming cost V 0 bases and J 6 bases, with 8 bases left between them. The CDR3 spans 13 residues. CDR1 is SGDLS, CDR2 YYNGEE, per germline. The CDR3 sequence: CASSVDLFDTQYF. For the CDR3, the DNA is TGTGCCAGCAGCGTAGACTTATTTGATACGCAGTATTTT.

The chain carries TRBV5-1 and TRBJ1-5; weak D call: TRBD1 (6 bases). This CDR3 comprises 14 residues. With 4 bases removed from V and 5 bases from J, the gap between germline ends came to 13 bases. The germline V gene has CDR1 SGHRS and CDR2 YFSETQ. CDR3 residues: CASSTHGGDQPQHF. The CDR3, as DNA: TGCGCCAGCAGCACCCACGGGGGCGATCAGCCCCAGCATTTT.

V and J are TRBV5-1 and TRBJ2-6, with D maybe TRBD1 (5 bases). This CDR3 spans 23 amino acids. V shed 2 bases and J shed 0 bases, with 30 bases lying between them. Germline values: CDR1 SGHRS, CDR2 YFSETQ. This chain's CDR3 is CASSFIPWTLQSSKFSGANVLTF. CDR3 DNA: TGCGCCAGCAGCTTCATCCCCTGGACACTACAATCCTCAAAGTTCTCTGGGGCCAACGTCCTGACTTTC.

This chain uses TRBV2 with TRBJ2-1; 7 bases match TRBD1. V was clipped by 2 bases and J by 6 bases; unmatched bases: 4. Germline loops: CDR1 SNHLY, CDR2 FYNNEI. CDR3 size: 14 residues. The CDR3, as DNA: TGTGCCAGCAGTGAACAGGGGGTACTCAATGAGCAGTTCTTC. Its protein is CASSEQGVLNEQFF.

The V call is TRBV27, the J call TRBJ1-2, with 7 bases that match TRBD1. J lost 4 bases, V lost 4 bases, and 6 bases had no gene match. The CDR3 covers 14 residues. The germline gives CDR1 MNHEY, CDR2 SMNVEV (reference sequence). CDR3 amino acids: CASSYSDRVYGYTF. CDR3 coding DNA: TGTGCCAGCAGTTACTCCGACAGGGTCTATGGCTACACCTTC.

The J gene is TRBJ2-7, the V gene TRBV28, with 7 bases lining up with TRBD1. Germline assignment: CDR1 MDHEN and CDR2 SYDVKM. This CDR3 comprises 15 residues. The V and J ends lost 2 bases and 3 bases, in that order; junction bases with no gene match: 7. CDR3 protein: CASSLVGTANYEQYF. In DNA form, the CDR3 reads TGTGCCAGCAGTTTAGTTGGGACAGCGAACTACGAGCAGTACTTC.